This T cell receptor (beta chain) was captured in a study of T-cell memory formation after mild COVID-19. Turning to the study itself: TCR clusters were mostly donor specific.

The study's findings and limits: Clones that got smaller from day 15 to 85 had even CD4/CD8, while clones growing later tipped toward CD4+. Some responding clones appeared in pre-infection memory, suggesting cross-reactive memory joined.

This clonotype has ten or more counts. The antigen remains unidentified. TCRdb itself ran the 5' RACE reads through MiXCR, one entry per CDR3 protein. This repertoire shows some 82,000 distinct CDR3 sequences, roughly 13% found once; its top ten account for around two fifths. V lost 4 bases and J lost 4, with 16 bases in between. Germline CDR1 and CDR2: LGHNA and YSLEER. The CDR3 is 16 residues long. The chain is built from TRBV4-3 and TRBJ1-4, with D perhaps TRBD1 (5 bases). The receptor comes from a man between 18 and 35 years old who had mild COVID-19 (a few samples of this study predate the infection). Cell type and time point are not known. Source material: PBMCs or a T cell subset sorted from them (not recorded which). This chain's CDR3 is CASSPNEGSGNEKLFF. CDR3 in DNA: TGCGCCAGCAGCCCAAACGAGGGGTCGGGTAATGAAAAACTGTTTTTT.